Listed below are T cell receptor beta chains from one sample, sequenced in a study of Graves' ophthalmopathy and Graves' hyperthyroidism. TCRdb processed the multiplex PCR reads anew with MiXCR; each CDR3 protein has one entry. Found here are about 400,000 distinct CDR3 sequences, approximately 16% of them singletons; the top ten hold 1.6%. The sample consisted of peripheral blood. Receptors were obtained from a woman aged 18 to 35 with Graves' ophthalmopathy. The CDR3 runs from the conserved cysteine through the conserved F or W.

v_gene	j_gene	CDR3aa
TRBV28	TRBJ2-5	CASSPTGSGRQETQYF
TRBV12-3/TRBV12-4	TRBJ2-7	CASTPSGRAGGNEQYF
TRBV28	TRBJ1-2	CASSLGQGVYGYTF
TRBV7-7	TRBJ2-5	CASSLGTSGSYETQYF
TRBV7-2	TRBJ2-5	CASAKQRAGGLQETQYF
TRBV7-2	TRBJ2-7	CASSLKGGIAEYF
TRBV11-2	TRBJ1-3	CASSLLRSSGNTIYF
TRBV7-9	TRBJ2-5	CASSLSEYKETQYF
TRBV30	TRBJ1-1	CAWSEKMGLMNTEAFF
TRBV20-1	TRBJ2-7	CSACYGTVGDEQYF
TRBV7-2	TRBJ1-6	CASSLTTGVPSSPLHF
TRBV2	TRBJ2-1	CASSKTIGVEQFF
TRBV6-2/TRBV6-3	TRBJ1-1	CASSYSASSNWGTEAFF
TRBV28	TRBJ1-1	CASSLPGQGLIEAFF
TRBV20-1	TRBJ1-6	CSARIQGRNSPLHF
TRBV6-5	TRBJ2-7	CASVRTGVYGQYF
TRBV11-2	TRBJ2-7	CASTLLRGEQYF
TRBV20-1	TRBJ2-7	CSANPEDSSYEQYF
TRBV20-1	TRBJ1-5	CSASSEGGYQPQHF
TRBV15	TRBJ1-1	CATSSGVGPAGYTEAFF
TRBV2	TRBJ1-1	CASSERSEAFF
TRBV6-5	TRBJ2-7	CASSYSGGLGGAAYEQYF
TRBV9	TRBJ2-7	CASSEGRTPYEQYF
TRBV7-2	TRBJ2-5	CASSLPQLTQYF
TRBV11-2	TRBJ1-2	CASSFGQGVGGYTF
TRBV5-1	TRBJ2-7	CASSVSGNPGLAGGEQYF
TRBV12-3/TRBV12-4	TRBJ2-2	CASSLRTDGELFF
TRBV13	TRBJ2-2	CASSLGGRTGELFF
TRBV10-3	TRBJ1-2	CAISEVADGYTF
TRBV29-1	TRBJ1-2	CSVEPAGASGYTF
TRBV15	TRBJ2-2	CATSRDRLGATGELFF
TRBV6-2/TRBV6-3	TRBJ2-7	CASAYREDHEQYF
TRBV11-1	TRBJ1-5	CASSLAGAGVGQPQHF
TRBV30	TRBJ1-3	CAWSVLGASGNTIYF
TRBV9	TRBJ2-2	CASSVVGTGERTGELFF
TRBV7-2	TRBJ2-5	CAELGGETQYF
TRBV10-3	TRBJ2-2	CAITGEAGELFF
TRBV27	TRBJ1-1	CASSLLIGVTNTEAFF
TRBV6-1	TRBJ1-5	CASSEIRGDQPQHF
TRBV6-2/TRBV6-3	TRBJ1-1	CASTSGTGLVTEAFF
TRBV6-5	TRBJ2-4	CASSYRATGGGSIQYF
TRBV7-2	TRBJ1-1	CASSWSNTEAFF
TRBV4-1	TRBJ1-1	CASSPLPQGLNTEAFF
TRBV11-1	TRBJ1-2	CASSSRGTAPHDNYGYTF
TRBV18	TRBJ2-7	CASSPGTPMPYEQYF
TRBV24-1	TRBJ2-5	CATEKLGEKTQYF
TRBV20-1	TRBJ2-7	CSARGTSDYEQYF